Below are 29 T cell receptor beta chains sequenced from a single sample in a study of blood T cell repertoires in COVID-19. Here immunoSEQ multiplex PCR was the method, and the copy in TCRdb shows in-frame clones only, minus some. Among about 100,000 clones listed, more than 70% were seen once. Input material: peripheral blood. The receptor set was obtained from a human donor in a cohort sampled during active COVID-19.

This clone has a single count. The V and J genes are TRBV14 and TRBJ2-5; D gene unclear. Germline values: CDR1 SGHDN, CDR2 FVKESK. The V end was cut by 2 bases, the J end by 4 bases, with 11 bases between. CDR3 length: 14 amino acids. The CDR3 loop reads CASSQLLGSETQYF. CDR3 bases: TGTGCCAGCAGCCAACTGCTAGGATCAGAGACCCAGTACTTC. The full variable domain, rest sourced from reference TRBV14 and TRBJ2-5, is EAGVTQFPSHSVIEKGQTVTLRCDPISGHDNLYWYRRVMGKEIKFLLHFVKESKQDESGMPNNRFLAERTGGTYSTLKVQPAELEDSGVYFCASSQLLGSETQYFGPGTRLLVL.

CDR3 sequence reads: CASSQERGRGPGELFF. DNA of the CDR3: TGTGCCAGCAGCCAAGAAAGAGGGCGGGGGCCCGGGGAGCTGTTTTTT. V and J are TRBV3-1 (or the pseudogene TRBV3-2) and TRBJ2-2; possibly TRBD2 for D (7 bases). Germline lookup yields CDR1 LGHDT and CDR2 YNNKEL (reference sequence). V lost 0 bases, J lost 6 bases, and 14 bases lay in between. This CDR3 has 16 residues.

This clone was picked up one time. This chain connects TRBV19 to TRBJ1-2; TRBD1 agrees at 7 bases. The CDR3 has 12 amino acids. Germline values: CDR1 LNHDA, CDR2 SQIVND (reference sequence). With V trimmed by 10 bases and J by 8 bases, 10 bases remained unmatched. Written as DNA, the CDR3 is TGTGCCACAGGGGGACCGGGGTGGGGCTACACCTTC. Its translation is CATGGPGWGYTF. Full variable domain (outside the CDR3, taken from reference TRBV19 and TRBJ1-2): DGGITQSPKYLFRKEGQNVTLSCEQNLNHDAMYWYRQDPGQGLRLIYYSQIVNDFQKGDIAEGYSVSREKKESFPLTVTSAQKNPTAFYLCATGGPGWGYTFGSGTRLTVV.

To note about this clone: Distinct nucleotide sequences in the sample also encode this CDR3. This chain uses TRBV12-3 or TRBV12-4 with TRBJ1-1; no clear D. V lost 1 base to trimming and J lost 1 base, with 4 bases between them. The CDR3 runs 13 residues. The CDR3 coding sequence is TGTGCCAGCAGTTTAGTCAGGAACACTGAAGCTTTCTTT. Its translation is CASSLVRNTEAFF.

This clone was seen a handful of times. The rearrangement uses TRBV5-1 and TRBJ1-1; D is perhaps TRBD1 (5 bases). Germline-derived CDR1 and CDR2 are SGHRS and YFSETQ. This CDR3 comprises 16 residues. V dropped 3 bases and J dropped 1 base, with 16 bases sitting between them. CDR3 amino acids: CASSSLGGFTNTEAFF. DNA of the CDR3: TGCGCCAGCAGCTCTCTGGGGGGGTTCACGAACACTGAAGCTTTCTTT.

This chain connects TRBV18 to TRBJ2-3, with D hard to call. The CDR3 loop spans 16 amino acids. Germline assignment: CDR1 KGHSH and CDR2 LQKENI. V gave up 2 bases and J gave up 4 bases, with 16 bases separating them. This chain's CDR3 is CASSPGGSRLPDTQYF. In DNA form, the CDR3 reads TGTGCCAGCTCACCAGGCGGCAGCCGGCTCCCAGATACGCAGTATTTT.

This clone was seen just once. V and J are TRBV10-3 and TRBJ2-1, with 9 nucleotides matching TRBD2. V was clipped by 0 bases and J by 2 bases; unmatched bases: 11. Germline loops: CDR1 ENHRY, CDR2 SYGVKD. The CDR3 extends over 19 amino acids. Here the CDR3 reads CAISESFPSGKKAYNEQFF. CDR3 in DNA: TGTGCCATCAGTGAGTCGTTTCCTAGCGGGAAGAAAGCCTACAATGAGCAGTTCTTC.

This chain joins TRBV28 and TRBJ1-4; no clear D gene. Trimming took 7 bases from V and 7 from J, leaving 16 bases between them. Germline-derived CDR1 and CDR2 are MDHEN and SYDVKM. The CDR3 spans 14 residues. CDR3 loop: CASNARLRGEKLFF. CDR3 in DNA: TGTGCCAGCAATGCTAGGTTACGAGGTGAAAAACTGTTTTTT.

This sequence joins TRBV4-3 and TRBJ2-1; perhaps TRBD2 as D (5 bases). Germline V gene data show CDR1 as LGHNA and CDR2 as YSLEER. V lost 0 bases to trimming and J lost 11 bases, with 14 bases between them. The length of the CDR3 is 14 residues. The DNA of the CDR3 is TGCGCCAGCAGCCAAGAAGAGGCGGGCGCAAAGCAGTTCTTC. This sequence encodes CASSQEEAGAKQFF.

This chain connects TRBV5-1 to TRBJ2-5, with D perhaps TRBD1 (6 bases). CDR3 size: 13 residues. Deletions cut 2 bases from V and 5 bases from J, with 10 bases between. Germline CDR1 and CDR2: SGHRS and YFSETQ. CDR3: CASSFQGLETQYF. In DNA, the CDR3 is TGCGCCAGCAGCTTCCAGGGGCTTGAGACCCAGTACTTC.

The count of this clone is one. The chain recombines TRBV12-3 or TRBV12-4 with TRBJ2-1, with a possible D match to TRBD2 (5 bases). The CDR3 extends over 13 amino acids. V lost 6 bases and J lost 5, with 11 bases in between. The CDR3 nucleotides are TGTGCCAGCAGGTGGACTGTCCACAATGAGCAGTTCTTC. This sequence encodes CASRWTVHNEQFF.

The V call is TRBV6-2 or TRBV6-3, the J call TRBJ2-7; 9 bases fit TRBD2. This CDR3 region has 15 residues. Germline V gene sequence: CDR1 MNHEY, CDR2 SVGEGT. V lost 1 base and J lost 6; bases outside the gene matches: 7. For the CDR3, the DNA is TGTGCCAGCAGTTACTTCCTAGCGGGACTAACCGAGCAGTACTTC. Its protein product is CASSYFLAGLTEQYF.

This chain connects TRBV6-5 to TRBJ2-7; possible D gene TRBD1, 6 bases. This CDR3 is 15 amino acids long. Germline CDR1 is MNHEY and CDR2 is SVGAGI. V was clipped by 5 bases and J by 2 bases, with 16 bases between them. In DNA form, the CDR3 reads TGTGCCAGCAGTCGGGACAATATATTAACCTACGAGCAGTACTTC. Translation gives CASSRDNILTYEQYF.

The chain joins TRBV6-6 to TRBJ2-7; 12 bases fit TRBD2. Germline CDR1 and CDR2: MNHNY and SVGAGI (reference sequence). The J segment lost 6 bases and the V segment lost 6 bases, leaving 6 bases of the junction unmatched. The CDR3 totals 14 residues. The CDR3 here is CASRASGRASEQYF. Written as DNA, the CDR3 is TGTGCCAGCAGGGCTAGCGGGAGGGCCAGCGAGCAGTACTTC.

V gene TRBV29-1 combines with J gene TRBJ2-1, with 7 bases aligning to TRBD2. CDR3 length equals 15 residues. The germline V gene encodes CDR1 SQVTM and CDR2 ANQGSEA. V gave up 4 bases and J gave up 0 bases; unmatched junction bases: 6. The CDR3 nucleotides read TGCAGCGTTGTTGGGGGAGGGAGCTCCTACAATGAGCAGTTCTTC. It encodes CSVVGGGSSYNEQFF.

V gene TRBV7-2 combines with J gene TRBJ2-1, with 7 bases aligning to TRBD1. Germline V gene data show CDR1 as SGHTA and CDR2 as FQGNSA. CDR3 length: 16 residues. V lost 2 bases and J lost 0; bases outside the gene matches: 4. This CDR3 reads CASSLTGDPSYNEQFF. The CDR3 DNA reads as TGTGCCAGCAGCTTAACAGGGGACCCCTCCTACAATGAGCAGTTCTTC.

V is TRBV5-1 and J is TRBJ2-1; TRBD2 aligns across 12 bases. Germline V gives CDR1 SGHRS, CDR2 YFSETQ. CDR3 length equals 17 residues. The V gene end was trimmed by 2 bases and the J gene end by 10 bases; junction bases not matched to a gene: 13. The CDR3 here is CASSLTGTSGFWEEQFF. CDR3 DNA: TGCGCCAGCAGCTTAACCGGGACTAGCGGGTTTTGGGAGGAGCAGTTCTTC.

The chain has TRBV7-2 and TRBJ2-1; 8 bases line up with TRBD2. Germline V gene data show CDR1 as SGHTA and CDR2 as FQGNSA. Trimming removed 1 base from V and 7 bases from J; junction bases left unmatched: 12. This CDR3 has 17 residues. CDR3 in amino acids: CASSLVGVLAVRNEQFF. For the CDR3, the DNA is TGTGCCAGCAGCTTAGTCGGGGTACTAGCGGTCCGTAATGAGCAGTTCTTC. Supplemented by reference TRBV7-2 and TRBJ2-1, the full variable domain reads GAGVSQSPSNKVTEKGKDVELRCDPISGHTALYWYRQSLGQGLEFLIYFQGNSAPDKSGLPSDRFSAERTGGSVSTLTIQRTQQEDSAVYLCASSLVGVLAVRNEQFFGPGTRLTVL.

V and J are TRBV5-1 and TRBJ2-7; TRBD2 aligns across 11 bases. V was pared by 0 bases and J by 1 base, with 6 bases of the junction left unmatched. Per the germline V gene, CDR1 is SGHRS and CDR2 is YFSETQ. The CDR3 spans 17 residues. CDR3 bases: TGCGCCAGCAGCTTGGTTCTAGCGGGGGGCCCATCCTACGAGCAGTACTTC. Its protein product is CASSLVLAGGPSYEQYF.

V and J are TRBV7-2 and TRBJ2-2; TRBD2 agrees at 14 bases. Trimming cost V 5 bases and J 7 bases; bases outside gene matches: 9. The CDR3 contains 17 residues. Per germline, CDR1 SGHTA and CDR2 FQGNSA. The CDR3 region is CASSGGGLAGGGGELFF. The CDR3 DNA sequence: TGTGCCAGCAGCGGGGGCGGACTAGCGGGAGGCGGCGGGGAGCTGTTTTTT. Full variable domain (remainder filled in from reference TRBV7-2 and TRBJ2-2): GAGVSQSPSNKVTEKGKDVELRCDPISGHTALYWYRQSLGQGLEFLIYFQGNSAPDKSGLPSDRFSAERTGGSVSTLTIQRTQQEDSAVYLCASSGGGLAGGGGELFFGEGSRLTVL.

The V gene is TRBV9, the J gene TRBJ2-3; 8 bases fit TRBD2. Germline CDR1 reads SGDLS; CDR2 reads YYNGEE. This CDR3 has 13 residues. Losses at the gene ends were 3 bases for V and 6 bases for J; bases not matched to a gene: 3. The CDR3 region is CASSARLADTQYF. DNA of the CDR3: TGTGCCAGCAGCGCCAGACTAGCGGATACGCAGTATTTT.

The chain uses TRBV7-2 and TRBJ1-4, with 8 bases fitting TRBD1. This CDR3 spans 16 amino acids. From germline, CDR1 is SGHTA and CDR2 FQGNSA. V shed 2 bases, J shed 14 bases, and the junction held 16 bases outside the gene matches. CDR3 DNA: TGTGCCAGCAGCTTAAATCCCGCAGGGGGCGTGGTTAAGCTGTTTTTT. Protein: CASSLNPAGGVVKLFF.

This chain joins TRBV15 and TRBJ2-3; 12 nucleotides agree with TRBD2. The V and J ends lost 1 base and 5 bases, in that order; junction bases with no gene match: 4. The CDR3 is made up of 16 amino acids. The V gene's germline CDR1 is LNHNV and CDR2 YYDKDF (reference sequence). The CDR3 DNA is TGTGCCACCAGCAGAGGCCTAGCGGGAGGGATAGATACGCAGTATTTT. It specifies CATSRGLAGGIDTQYF.

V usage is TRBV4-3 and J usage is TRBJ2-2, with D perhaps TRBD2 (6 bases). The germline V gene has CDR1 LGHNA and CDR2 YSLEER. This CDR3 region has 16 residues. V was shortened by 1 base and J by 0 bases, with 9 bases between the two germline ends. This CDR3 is CASSQGGGTNTGELFF. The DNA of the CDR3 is TGCGCCAGCAGCCAAGGTGGGGGGACGAACACCGGGGAGCTGTTTTTT.

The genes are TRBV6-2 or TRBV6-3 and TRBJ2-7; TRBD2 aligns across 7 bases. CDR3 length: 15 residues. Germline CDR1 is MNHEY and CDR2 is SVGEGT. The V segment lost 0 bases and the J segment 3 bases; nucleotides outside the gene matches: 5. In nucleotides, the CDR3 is TGTGCCAGCAGTTACTCGAAGCTAGCGGACTACGAGCAGTACTTC. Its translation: CASSYSKLADYEQYF.

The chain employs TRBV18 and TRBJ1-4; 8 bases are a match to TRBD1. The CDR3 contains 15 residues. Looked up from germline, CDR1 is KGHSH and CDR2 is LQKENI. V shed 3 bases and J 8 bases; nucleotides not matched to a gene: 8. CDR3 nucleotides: TGTGCCAGCTCACCCAGACAGGGGAGTGAGGAAAAACTGTTTTTT. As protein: CASSPRQGSEEKLFF.

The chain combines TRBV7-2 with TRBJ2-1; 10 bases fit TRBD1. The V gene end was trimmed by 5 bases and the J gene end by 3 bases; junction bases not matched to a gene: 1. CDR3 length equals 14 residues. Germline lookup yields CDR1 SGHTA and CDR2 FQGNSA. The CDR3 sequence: CASSRDRGYNEQFF. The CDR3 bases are TGTGCCAGCAGCAGGGACAGGGGCTACAATGAGCAGTTCTTC.

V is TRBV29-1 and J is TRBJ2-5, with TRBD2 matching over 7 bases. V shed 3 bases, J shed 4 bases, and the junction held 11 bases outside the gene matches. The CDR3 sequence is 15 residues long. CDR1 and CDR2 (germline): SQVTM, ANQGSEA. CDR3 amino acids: CSVDSGPGEGETQYF. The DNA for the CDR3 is TGCAGCGTTGATTCAGGTCCGGGGGAGGGAGAGACCCAGTACTTC.

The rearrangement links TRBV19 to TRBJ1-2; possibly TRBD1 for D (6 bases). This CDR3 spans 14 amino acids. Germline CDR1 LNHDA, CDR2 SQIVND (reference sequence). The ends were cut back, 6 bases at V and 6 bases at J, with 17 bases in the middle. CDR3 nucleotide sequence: TGTGCCAGTAGCCGCCAGGACAGCTATCATGGCTACACCTTC. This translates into CASSRQDSYHGYTF.